The 8 T cell receptor beta chains reported below all come from one sample, sequenced in a study of CD8+CD57+ T cells in acquired aplastic anemia. CD8+CD57+ cell expansion had been shown by flow cytometry in patients chosen for sequencing. It was genomic DNA that served as the template for profiling TCR beta VDJ and CDR3. A single record per CDR3 protein comes from TCRdb applying MiXCR to the reads. The table has 200,000 to 300,000 distinct CDR3 sequences, around 45% seen once. The sequenced sample consisted of sorted CD4+, CD8+, or CD8+CD57+ T cells (not recorded which) from PBMCs. The receptors originated from a human donor with aplastic anemia.

In this sample, this clonotype turned up many times. The chain combines TRBV12-5 with TRBJ1-1; D unresolved. Trimming removed 0 bases from V and 4 bases from J, with 9 bases in between. CDR3 size: 14 residues. Looked up from germline, CDR1 is LGHNT and CDR2 is FRNRAP. As DNA, the CDR3 is TGTGCTAGTGGTTTGGTACTTGGGGTCACTGAAGCTTTCTTT. As protein: CASGLVLGVTEAFF.

This chain links TRBV7-2 with TRBJ2-5; TRBD2 matches 7 bases. CDR1 is SGHTA and CDR2 is FQGNSA in the germline V gene. The CDR3 contains 15 residues. J gave up 1 base and V 9 bases, and 11 bases lay outside the gene matches. CDR3 sequence (DNA): TGTGCCAGTACCAGAGAGCGGGGAGGCCAAGAGACCCAGTACTTC. Its protein product is CASTRERGGQETQYF.

This clonotype was seen only once. This rearrangement joins TRBV2 to TRBJ2-4, with D tentatively TRBD1 or TRBD2 (5 bases each). Trimming removed 4 bases from V and 0 bases from J, with 10 bases in between. There are 15 residues in the CDR3. Per germline, CDR1 SNHLY and CDR2 FYNNEI. The CDR3 coding sequence is TGTGCCAGCAGTGCTAGCAGGGTAGCCAAAAACATTCAGTACTTC. Its protein is CASSASRVAKNIQYF. The entire variable domain, with the rest obtained from reference TRBV2 and TRBJ2-4, is as follows: EPEVTQTPSHQVTQMGQEVILRCVPISNHLYFYWYRQILGQKVEFLVSFYNNEISEKSEIFDDQFSVERPDGSNFTLKIRSTKLEDSAMYFCASSASRVAKNIQYFGAGTRLSVL.

This clonotype was recorded at least ten times. The V gene is TRBV13, the J gene TRBJ2-5; D tentatively reads TRBD1 or TRBD2 (6 bases each). The CDR3 length is 14 residues. Trimming took off 1 base at V and 5 bases at J, with 11 bases between the two ends. Germline V gives CDR1 PRHDT, CDR2 FYEKMQ (reference sequence). Here the CDR3 reads CASSLARGGETQYF. In DNA form, the CDR3 reads TGTGCCAGCAGCTTAGCCAGGGGAGGTGAGACCCAGTACTTC.

Comments on this clonotype: Sequence at one end of the junction differs from germline and may be a read error. V and J are TRBV20-1 and TRBJ2-5, with D possibly TRBD2 on 6 matching bases. Matching the DNA end better, TRBJ2-7 makes the J call doubtful. The CDR3 is 15 amino acids. Germline-derived CDR1 and CDR2 are DFQATT and SNEGSKA (reference sequence). CDR3 protein: CNARDGAGSFHEQYF. The CDR3 nucleotides are TGCAATGCTAGAGACGGAGCGGGTTCCTTCCACGAGCAGTACTTC.

The rearrangement joins TRBV14 to TRBJ2-5, with 13 bases identical to TRBD2. The CDR3 loop spans 20 amino acids. V shed 8 bases and J 4 bases; nucleotides not matched to a gene: 22. From germline, CDR1 is SGHDN and CDR2 FVKESK. In DNA form, the CDR3 reads TGTGCCAGCTCACCAAGGTCCCAACTAGCGGGAGGGTGGGTGGCAGAGACCCAGTACTTC. The encoded protein is CASSPRSQLAGGWVAETQYF.

The rearrangement uses TRBV9 and TRBJ2-3; D not resolved. The CDR3 runs 13 residues. Germline-derived CDR1 and CDR2 are SGDLS and YYNGEE. V was clipped by 2 bases and J by 6 bases, with 10 bases between them. CDR3 in DNA: TGTGCCAGCAGCGTCCGGATGCTGGATACGCAGTATTTT. As protein: CASSVRMLDTQYF.

As concerns this clonotype: The conserved phenylalanine or tryptophan normally closing the CDR3 is absent here, so this likely arose from a read error. Because the CDR3's place on the DNA is in doubt, the DNA is left out and the CDR3 is given as listed by TCRdb. V usage is TRBV9 and J usage is TRBJ2-6. Per germline, CDR1 SGDLS and CDR2 YYNGEE. The CDR3 spans 8 residues, counting both ends. The CDR3 region is CASSSRTS.